This paragraph reports one T cell receptor (beta chain). No antigen is known for it. Nothing much larger sits one base from this clone, and base qualities are not available. The record originates from a study of T-cell memory formation after mild COVID-19 (TCRdb year 2021). General notes on the study: Most TCR sequence clusters were specific to one of the two donors. T-cell clones expanding and contracting after mild COVID-19 in two donors were tracked by longitudinal TCRalpha and TCRbeta repertoire sequencing. The cohort was made up of two young adult volunteers, one female and one male, who were previously healthy.

These reads were obtained on an Illumina NovaSeq 6000. TCRalpha and TCRbeta cDNA libraries were constructed by 5'RACE with constant-segment primers, with sample barcodes and unique molecular identifiers being introduced. Trizol reagent was used to extract RNA from every sample. Libraries were amplified in two PCR steps, with a second sample barcode and Illumina TruSeq adapters added in the second step. Libraries were sequenced on an Illumina NovaSeq with 2 x 150 bp paired-end reads. In the original analysis: The reads were demultiplexed and collapsed into UMI-guided consensus sequences using migec v1.2.7. Using mixcr v2.1.11, the UMI consensuses were aligned to TRA and TRB V and J templates and assembled into clonotypes. Clonotypes were classified as expanded or contracted when called significant by both edgeR and NoisET, with noise models trained on biological replicates. For edgeR calls, the cutoffs were a false discovery rate-adjusted p below 0.01 and a log2 fold-change threshold of 1. As an exploratory analysis of dynamics, max-normalized trajectories of the 1000 most abundant clonotypes were examined with PCA combined with hierarchical clustering. Separately sequenced CD4+ and CD8+ repertoires were used to assign a CD4 or CD8 phenotype to each responding clone. TCRdb reanalyzed the raw reads on its own, using fastp at Q25 for trimming and MiXCR for clone calling, and kept in-frame beta chains. Merged by CDR3 protein, the rows form single entries marked with the most common genes and DNA. TCRdb's processing, not the study's, gives the V and J calls here. A total of fewer than 350,000 distinct CDR3 sequences appear in this sample, roughly an eighth of them only once. The ten largest clones add up to over 20% of the sample.

Ficoll-Paque density gradient centrifugation was the method used to isolate PBMCs. Taken from cysteine to phenylalanine, the CDR3 has 15 residues. Just CDR3 DNA is preserved here, 45 bases in frame from base 1. A distance of 10 bases separates the germline ends of V and J, which lose 8 bases and 0 bases respectively. From the germline V gene, CDR1 is KGHDR and CDR2 is SFDVKD. The investigation overall reported the following: Contracting CD4+ clones turned up mainly in the CM and EM memory subsets, whereas EMRA was where CD8+ clones were enriched. SARS-CoV-2 specificity was not confirmed for the second-wave clones peaking on day 37. The study covered only a couple of mild cases, and larger cohorts including severe cases with pre-infection samples were considered necessary. From day 15 to 85, contracting clones showed balanced CD4/CD8 phenotypes, whereas a second wave of clones that expanded from day 15 to 37 leaned towards CD4+. Some responding clones were detected in pre-infection memory, suggesting pre-existing cross-reactive memory T cells joined the SARS-CoV-2 response.

The V and J genes are TRBV24-1 and TRBJ1-6; the D gene cannot be named for sure. The sequencing sample was made of PBMCs or a T cell subset sorted from them (not recorded which). The TCR was taken from a man younger than 35 who had mild COVID-19 (a few samples of this study predate the infection). The sample titles of this study are shuffled in the database, so cell type and time point are left out; the donor was told from shared clones. The CDR3 in this case is CATTDGSSYNSPLHF. The sequenced DNA: TGTGCCACCACCGACGGAAGCTCCTATAATTCACCCCTCCACTTT.